This TCR beta chain was recovered during a study of cytomegalovirus exposure and HLA in healthy donors. Whole-study findings and limits: The classifier reportedly diagnosed cytomegalovirus status with high sensitivity and specificity. According to a subsequent analysis, TCR clusters identified in the first cohort showed a tendency to co-occur across the roughly 110 validation repertoires.

This clone has at least ten counts. Its matching antigen is unknown. The CDR3 length is 16 residues. The junction had 7 bases not matched to a gene; V was cut back by 1 base and J by 3 bases. In germline, CDR1 is SGHAT, CDR2 FQNNGV. The repertoire was sequenced with immunoSEQ multiplex PCR; TCRdb's copy has only in-frame clones and lacks some. The sample lists approximately 200,000 clones, about four fifths occurring once. Sequenced: PBMCs. The chain has TRBV11-2 and TRBJ2-7, with 9 positions matching TRBD2. The receptor's source is a man between 18 and 29 years old in good health and CMV-seropositive. As DNA, the CDR3 is TGTGCCAGCAGCTTAGCTGGGGCGGGAGGGGGCTACGAGCAGTACTTC. This sequence encodes CASSLAGAGGGYEQYF.